This passage covers 3 T cell receptor beta chains from one sample sequenced in a study of blood T cell repertoires in COVID-19. Sequencing was performed with immunoSEQ multiplex PCR; in TCRdb, only in-frame clones are kept and a portion is missing. In the table there are some 430,000 clones, around 90% of which are singletons. The specimen was PBMCs or T cells enriched from blood (not recorded which). The receptors originated from a man aged 18 to 29 who had recovered from COVID-19.

The rearrangement links TRBV19 to TRBJ2-6; D not certain. V was cut by 11 bases and J by 0 bases, with 14 bases left in between. Per germline, CDR1 LNHDA and CDR2 SQIVND (reference sequence). This CDR3 comprises 15 residues. The CDR3 reads CASRGRSSGANVLTF. The DNA of the CDR3 is TGTGCCTCCCGCGGCCGGAGCTCTGGGGCCAACGTCCTGACTTTC. Full variable domain (rest looked up from reference TRBV19 and TRBJ2-6): DGGITQSPKYLFRKEGQNVTLSCEQNLNHDAMYWYRQDPGQGLRLIYYSQIVNDFQKGDIAEGYSVSREKKESFPLTVTSAQKNPTAFYLCASRGRSSGANVLTFGAGSRLTVL.

This clone was counted many times. The chain joins TRBV4-1 to TRBJ2-7, with 8 bases fitting TRBD2. CDR3 length equals 18 residues. The germline V gene has CDR1 MGHRA and CDR2 YSYEKL. Trimming at V came to 2 bases and at J to 2 bases, leaving 14 bases not matched to a gene. The CDR3 DNA reads TGCGCCAGCAGCCAAATTGATATGGGGATAGCGGGGCCCTACGAGCAGTACTTC. Protein product: CASSQIDMGIAGPYEQYF.

This chain uses TRBV4-1 with TRBJ1-4; TRBD1 is a possible D gene (5 bases). The CDR3 has 13 residues. Trimming removed 5 bases at V and 3 bases at J, with 7 bases between. Germline V gene lookup returns CDR1 MGHRA and CDR2 YSYEKL. The CDR3 DNA reads as TGCGCCAGCAGCTTGACAGCTAATGAAAAACTGTTTTTT. It encodes CASSLTANEKLFF.